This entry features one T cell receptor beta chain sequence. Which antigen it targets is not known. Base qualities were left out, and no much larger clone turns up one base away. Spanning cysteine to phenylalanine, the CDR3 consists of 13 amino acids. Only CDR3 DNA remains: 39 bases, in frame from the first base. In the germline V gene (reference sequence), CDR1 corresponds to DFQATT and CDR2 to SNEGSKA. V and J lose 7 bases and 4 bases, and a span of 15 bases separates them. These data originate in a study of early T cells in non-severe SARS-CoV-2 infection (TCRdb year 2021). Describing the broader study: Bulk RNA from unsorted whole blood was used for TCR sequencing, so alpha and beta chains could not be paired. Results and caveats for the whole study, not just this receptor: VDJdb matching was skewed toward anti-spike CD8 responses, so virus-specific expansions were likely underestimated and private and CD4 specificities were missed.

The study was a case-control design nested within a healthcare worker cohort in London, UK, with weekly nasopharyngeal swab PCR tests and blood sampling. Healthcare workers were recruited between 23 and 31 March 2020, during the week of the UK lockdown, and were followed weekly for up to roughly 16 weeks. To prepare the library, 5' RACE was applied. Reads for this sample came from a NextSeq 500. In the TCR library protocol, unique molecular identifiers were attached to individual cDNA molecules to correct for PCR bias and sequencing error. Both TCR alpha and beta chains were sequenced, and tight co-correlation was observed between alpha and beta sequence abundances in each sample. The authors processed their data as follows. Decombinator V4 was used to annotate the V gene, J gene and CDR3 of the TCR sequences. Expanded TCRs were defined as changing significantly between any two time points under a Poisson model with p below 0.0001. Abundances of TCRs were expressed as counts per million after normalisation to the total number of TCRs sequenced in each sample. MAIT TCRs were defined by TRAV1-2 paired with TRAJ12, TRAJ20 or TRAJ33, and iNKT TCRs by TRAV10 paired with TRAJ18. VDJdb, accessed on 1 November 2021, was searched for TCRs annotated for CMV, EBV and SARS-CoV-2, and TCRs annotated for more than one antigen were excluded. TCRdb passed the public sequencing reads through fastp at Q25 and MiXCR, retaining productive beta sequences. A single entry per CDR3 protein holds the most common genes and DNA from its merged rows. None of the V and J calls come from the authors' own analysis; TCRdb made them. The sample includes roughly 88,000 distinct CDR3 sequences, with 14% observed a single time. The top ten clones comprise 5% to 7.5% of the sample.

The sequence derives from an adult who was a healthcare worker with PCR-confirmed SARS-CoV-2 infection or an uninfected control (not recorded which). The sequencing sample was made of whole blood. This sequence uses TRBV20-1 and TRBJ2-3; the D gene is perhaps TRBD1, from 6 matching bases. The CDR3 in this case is CSGLWGRADTQYF. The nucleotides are TGCAGTGGACTGTGGGGGCGGGCAGATACGCAGTATTTT.